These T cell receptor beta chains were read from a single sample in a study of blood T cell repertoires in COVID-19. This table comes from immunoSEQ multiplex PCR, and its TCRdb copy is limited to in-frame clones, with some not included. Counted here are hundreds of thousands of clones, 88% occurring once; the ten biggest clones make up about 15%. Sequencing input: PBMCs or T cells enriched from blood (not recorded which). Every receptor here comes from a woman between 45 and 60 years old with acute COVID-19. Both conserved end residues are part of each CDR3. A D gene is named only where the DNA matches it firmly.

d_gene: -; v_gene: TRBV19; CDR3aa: CASSIISGELFF
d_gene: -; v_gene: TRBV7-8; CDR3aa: CASSANSLSEQFF
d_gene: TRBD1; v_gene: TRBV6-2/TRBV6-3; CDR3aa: CASSSYDRENTEAFF
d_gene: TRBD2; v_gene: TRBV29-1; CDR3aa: CSVETSGFSHEQYF
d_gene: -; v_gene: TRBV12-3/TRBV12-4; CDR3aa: CASSLLDSYEQYF
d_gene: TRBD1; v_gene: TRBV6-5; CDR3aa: CASSYPGTVKAYVF
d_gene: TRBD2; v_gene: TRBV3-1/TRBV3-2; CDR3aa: CASSQGTSVSYEQYF
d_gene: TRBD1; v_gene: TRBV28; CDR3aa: CASRLQGAGEAFF
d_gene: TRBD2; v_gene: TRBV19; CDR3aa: CASSLILAGSYNEQFF
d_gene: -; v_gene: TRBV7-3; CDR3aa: CASSPLVDTSEQFF
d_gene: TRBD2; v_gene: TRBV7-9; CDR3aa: CASGSGTYEQYF
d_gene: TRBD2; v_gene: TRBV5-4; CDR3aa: CASSLPSGLEETQYF
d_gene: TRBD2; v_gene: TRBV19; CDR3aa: CASSILTGGEQFF
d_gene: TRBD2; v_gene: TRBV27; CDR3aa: CASSSGLAGAYNEQFF
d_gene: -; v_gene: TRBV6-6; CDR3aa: CASSFAQSPLHF
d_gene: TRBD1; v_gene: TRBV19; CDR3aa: CATNRGNGYTF
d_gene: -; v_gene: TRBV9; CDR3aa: CASSAFRDSLQDTQYF
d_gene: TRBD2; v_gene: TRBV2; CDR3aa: CAIKDRASGRGNEQFF
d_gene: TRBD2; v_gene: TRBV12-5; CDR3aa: CASGAGTSGRVDNEQFF
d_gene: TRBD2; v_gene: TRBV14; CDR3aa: CASSRLGLAGGTDTQYF
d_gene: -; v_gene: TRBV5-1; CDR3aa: CASSSTKFRGDNSPLHF
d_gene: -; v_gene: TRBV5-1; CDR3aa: CASSAPWGGYTEAFF
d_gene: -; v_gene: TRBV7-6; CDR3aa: CASSYTGSGDTIYF
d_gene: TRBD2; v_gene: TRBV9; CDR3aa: CASSVDRTSGRGNEQFF
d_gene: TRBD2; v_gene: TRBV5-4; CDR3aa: CASSLAGTTLNEQFF
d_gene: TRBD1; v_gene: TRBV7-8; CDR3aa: CASSLAPTGSYGYTF
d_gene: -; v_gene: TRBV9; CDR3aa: CASSVSFGVEAEAFF
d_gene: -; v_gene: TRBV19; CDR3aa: CASMLPTGVSGNTIYF
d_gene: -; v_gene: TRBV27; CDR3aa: CASSLALNYGYTF
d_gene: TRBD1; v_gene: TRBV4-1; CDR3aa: CASSARDSYEQYF
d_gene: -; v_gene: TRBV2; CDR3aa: CASSFPGAKLRQPQHF
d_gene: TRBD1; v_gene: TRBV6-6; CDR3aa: CASRSSGTGTETQYF
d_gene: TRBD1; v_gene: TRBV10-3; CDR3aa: CAISELFGTGNYGYTF
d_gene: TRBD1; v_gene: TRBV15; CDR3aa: CATSRVGTGVRNQHF
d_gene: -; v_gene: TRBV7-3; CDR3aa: CASSPGVNYGYTF
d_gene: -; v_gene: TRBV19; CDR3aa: CASSGYRVLNTEAFF
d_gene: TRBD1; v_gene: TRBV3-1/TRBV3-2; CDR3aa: CASSQGTGAGTDTQYF
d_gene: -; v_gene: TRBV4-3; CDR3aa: CASSQYVGTGWEKLFF
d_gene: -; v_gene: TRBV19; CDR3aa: CASSMGLRGGELFF
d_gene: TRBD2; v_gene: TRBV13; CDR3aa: CASSTGLAENEQFF
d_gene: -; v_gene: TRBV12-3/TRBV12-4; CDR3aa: CASRTGHQPQHF
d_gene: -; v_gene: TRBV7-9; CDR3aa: CASSFAGAEGGYTF
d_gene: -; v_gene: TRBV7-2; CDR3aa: CASSLASGGYQPQHF
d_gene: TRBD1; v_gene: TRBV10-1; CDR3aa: CASSPGQGNGNQPQHF
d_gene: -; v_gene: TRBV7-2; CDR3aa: CASSHGLAHYSSYNEQFF
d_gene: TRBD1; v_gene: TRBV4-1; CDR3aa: CASSQPTDRAQNYGYTF
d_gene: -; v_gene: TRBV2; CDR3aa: CASSENRNTGELFF
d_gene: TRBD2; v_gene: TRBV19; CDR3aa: CACSASGTNEQFF
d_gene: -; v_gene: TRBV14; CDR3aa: CASSQDLLGREDYGYTF
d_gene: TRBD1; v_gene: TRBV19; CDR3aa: CASSLWTGDYEQYF
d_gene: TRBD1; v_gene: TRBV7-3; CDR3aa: CASSLQTGAVLLYGYTF
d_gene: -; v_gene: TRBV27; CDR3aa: CASRPGGIQAGYTF
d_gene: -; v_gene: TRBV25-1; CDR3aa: CASSSLDPLRNTEAFF
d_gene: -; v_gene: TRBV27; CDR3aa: CASSLAGYEQYF
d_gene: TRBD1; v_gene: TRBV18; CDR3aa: CASSPSGTDNYGYTF